Presented here are 15 T cell receptor beta chains from one specimen sequenced in a study of blood T cell repertoires in COVID-19. The data were produced by immunoSEQ multiplex PCR, yet TCRdb's version contains in-frame clones alone and is incomplete. This sample has approximately 200,000 clones, with over 75% found just once. The source material was peripheral blood. The receptors were gathered from a human donor with active or convalescent COVID-19. The donor label of this sample is uncertain.

This chain links TRBV6-7 with TRBJ2-7; 11 nucleotides agree with TRBD2. TRBV6-7 is flagged as an ORF with uncertain function. With V trimmed by 7 bases and J by 2 bases, 28 bases remained unmatched. CDR3 length: 22 residues. The CDR3 sequence: CASTPLTKTVGSGRASPYEQYF. The CDR3 bases are TGTGCCAGCACCCCGTTGACCAAAACGGTAGGTAGCGGGAGGGCCAGCCCCTACGAGCAGTACTTC.

This clone was recorded once. This chain connects TRBV1 to TRBJ2-7; TRBD1 reflects the table's D call only, with no check against the DNA. TRBV1 is a known pseudogene. The CDR3 is 14 residues long. The CDR3 nucleotides are TGCACCAGCAGCCAAGGACGCCGGGACACGGTGCTGTACTTC. It translates to CTSSQGRRDTVLYF.

The rearrangement uses TRBV28 and TRBJ2-7, with TRBD2 identical over 8 bases. The CDR3 runs to 15 residues. Looked up from germline, CDR1 is MDHEN and CDR2 is SYDVKM. The J segment lost 2 bases and the V segment lost 2 bases, leaving 5 bases of the junction unmatched. For the CDR3, the DNA is TGTGCCAGCAGTTTAGAAGCGGGGGTTACCTACGAGCAGTACTTC. As protein: CASSLEAGVTYEQYF. The complete variable domain, with remaining parts taken from reference TRBV28 and TRBJ2-7, reads DVKVTQSSRYLVKRTGEKVFLECVQDMDHENMFWYRQDPGLGLRLIYFSYDVKMKEKGDIPEGYSVSREKKERFSLILESASTNQTSMYLCASSLEAGVTYEQYFGPGTRLTVT.

The chain has TRBV6-5 and TRBJ2-7; the D gene is possibly TRBD1 (5 bases). CDR3 length: 13 amino acids. Trimming took off 5 bases at V and 3 bases at J, with 11 bases between the two ends. Germline values: CDR1 MNHEY, CDR2 SVGAGI. The CDR3 nucleotides read TGTGCCAGCAGTAGGGGCCCGTTCTACGAGCAGTACTTC. It translates to CASSRGPFYEQYF.

As DNA, the CDR3 is TGTGCCAGTAGCCCACTAGATTCCCTCACAGATACGCAGTATTTT. It encodes CASSPLDSLTDTQYF. V is TRBV19 and J is TRBJ2-3; D might be TRBD2 (5 bases). V lost 6 bases to trimming and J lost 2 bases, with 15 bases between them. CDR3 length: 15 residues. Germline CDR1 is LNHDA and CDR2 is SQIVND (reference sequence).

This chain connects TRBV20-1 to TRBJ2-5; D may be TRBD2 (6 bases). Germline CDR1 reads DFQATT; CDR2 reads SNEGSKA (reference sequence). This CDR3 spans 11 amino acids. The germline V and J ends were trimmed by 6 bases and 3 bases, with 8 bases remaining between them. The CDR3: CSAGGEETQYF. The CDR3 DNA follows: TGCAGTGCCGGCGGGGAAGAGACCCAGTACTTC.

This chain's CDR3 is CAISGSGAAYGYTF. The DNA for the CDR3 is TGTGCCATCAGTGGGAGTGGGGCGGCCTATGGCTACACCTTC. The chain is built from TRBV10-3 and TRBJ1-2; possibly TRBD1 for D (5 bases). The CDR3 length is 14 residues. The germline V and J ends were trimmed by 4 bases and 4 bases, with 13 bases remaining between them. The germline CDR1 and CDR2 sequences are ENHRY and SYGVKD.

The chain uses TRBV5-4 and TRBJ2-1, with 12 bases aligning to TRBD2. Per the germline V gene, CDR1 is SGHNT and CDR2 is YYREEE (reference sequence). This CDR3 comprises 16 residues. With 5 bases clipped from V and 8 bases from J, the junction kept 11 bases outside the gene matches. The CDR3 loop is CASSQPLAGGPHEQFF. In DNA, the CDR3 is TGTGCCAGCAGTCAACCGCTAGCGGGGGGGCCCCATGAGCAGTTCTTC. Full variable domain (missing parts from reference TRBV5-4 and TRBJ2-1): ETGVTQSPTHLIKTRGQQVTLRCSSQSGHNTVSWYQQALGQGPQFIFQYYREEENGRGNFPPRFSGLQFPNYSSELNVNALELDDSALYLCASSQPLAGGPHEQFFGPGTRLTVL.

The chain uses TRBV5-4 and TRBJ2-2; D is undetermined. CDR1 and CDR2 from the germline V gene are SGHNT and YYREEE (reference sequence). Trimming pared 0 bases from V and 2 bases from J, leaving 5 bases between. This CDR3 region has 14 residues. The DNA for the CDR3 is TGTGCCAGCAGCTTGGCGAGCAACACCGGGGAGCTGTTTTTT. Translating it yields CASSLASNTGELFF.

The chain couples TRBV5-1 to TRBJ2-7; 9 nucleotides match TRBD2. CDR1 is SGHRS, CDR2 YFSETQ, per germline. CDR3 size: 14 residues. After removal of 4 bases from V and 3 bases from J, the junction contained 5 bases not matched to a gene. In nucleotides, the CDR3 is TGCGCCAGCAGCAAAGCGGGGGGCGACTACGAGCAGTACTTC. Its translation: CASSKAGGDYEQYF.

The rearrangement joins TRBV5-4 to TRBJ1-1, with 9 nucleotides matching TRBD1. CDR3 length: 16 residues. V gave up 3 bases and J gave up 2 bases; unmatched junction bases: 8. Per the germline V gene, CDR1 is SGHNT and CDR2 is YYREEE (reference sequence). The CDR3 coding sequence is TGTGCCAGCAGCTGGATGGGACAGGGACACAACACTGAAGCTTTCTTT. It specifies CASSWMGQGHNTEAFF.

The rearrangement joins TRBV5-1 to TRBJ2-6; D perhaps matches TRBD1 (6 bases). CDR1 is SGHRS, CDR2 YFSETQ, per germline. Trimming took off 1 base at V and 2 bases at J, with 13 bases between the two ends. CDR3 length: 17 residues. CDR3: CASSLTTGLPGANVLTF. CDR3 sequence (DNA): TGCGCCAGCAGCTTGACAACAGGGTTACCTGGGGCCAACGTCCTGACTTTC.

The chain has TRBV12-3 or TRBV12-4 and TRBJ2-5, with D unresolved. Trimming stripped 4 bases from V and 4 bases from J, with 4 bases between. The CDR3 runs to 11 residues. CDR3 DNA sequence: TGTGCCAGCAGTTCAGGAGAGACCCAGTACTTC. It is translated as CASSSGETQYF.

This rearrangement joins TRBV5-1 to TRBJ2-3, with D unresolved. Germline values: CDR1 SGHRS, CDR2 YFSETQ. V was pared by 6 bases and J by 3 bases, with 11 bases between. The CDR3 is made up of 13 amino acids. The CDR3 spells CASKAGVTDTQYF. CDR3 sequence (DNA): TGCGCCAGCAAGGCAGGCGTTACAGATACGCAGTATTTT.

This rearrangement joins TRBV11-2 to TRBJ2-2, with 9 nucleotides matching TRBD1. The germline CDR1 and CDR2 sequences are SGHAT and FQNNGV. Germline trimming cut 9 bases from V and 2 bases from J; bases unmatched to any gene: 7. CDR3 length equals 15 residues. CDR3 residues: CASPQGAINTGELFF. The CDR3 nucleotides are TGTGCCAGTCCACAGGGGGCTATTAACACCGGGGAGCTGTTTTTT.